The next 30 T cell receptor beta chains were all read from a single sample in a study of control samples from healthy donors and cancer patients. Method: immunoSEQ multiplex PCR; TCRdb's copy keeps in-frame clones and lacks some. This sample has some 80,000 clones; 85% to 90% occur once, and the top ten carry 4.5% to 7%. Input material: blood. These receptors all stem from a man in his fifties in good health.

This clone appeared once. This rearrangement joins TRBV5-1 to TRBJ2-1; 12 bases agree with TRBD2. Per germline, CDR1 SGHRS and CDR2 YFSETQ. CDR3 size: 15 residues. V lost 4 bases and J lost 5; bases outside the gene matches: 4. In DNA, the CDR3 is TGCGCCAGCAGCCCTAGCGGGGGGGCCCACAATGAGCAGTTCTTC. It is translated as CASSPSGGAHNEQFF.

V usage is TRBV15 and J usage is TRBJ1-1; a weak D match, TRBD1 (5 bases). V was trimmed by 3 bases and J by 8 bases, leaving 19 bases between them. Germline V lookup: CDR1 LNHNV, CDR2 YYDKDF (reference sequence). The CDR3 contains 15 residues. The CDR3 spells CATSSPIRGSWEAFF. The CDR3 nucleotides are TGTGCCACCAGCAGTCCTATTCGGGGGTCATGGGAAGCTTTCTTT.

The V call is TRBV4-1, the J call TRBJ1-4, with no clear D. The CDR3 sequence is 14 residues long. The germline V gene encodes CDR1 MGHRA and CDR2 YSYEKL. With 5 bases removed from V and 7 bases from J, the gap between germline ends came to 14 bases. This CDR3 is CASSFRQEGEKLFF. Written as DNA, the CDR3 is TGCGCCAGCAGCTTCCGGCAGGAAGGTGAAAAACTGTTTTTT.

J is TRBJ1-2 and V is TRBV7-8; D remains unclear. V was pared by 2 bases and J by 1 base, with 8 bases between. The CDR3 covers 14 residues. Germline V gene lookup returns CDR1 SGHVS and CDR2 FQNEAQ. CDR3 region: CASSLKEYNYGYTF. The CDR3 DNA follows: TGTGCCAGCAGCTTAAAGGAATATAACTATGGCTACACCTTC.

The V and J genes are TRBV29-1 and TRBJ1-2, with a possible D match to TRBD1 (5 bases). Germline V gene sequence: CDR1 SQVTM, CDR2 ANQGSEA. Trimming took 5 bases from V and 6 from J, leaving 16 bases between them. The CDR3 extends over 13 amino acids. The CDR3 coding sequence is TGCAGCGTTTCGGGGAATAGGGGAGATGGCTACACCTTC. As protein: CSVSGNRGDGYTF. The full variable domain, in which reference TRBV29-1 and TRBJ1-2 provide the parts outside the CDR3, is SAVISQKPSRDICQRGTSLTIQCQVDSQVTMMFWYRQQPGQSLTLIATANQGSEATYESGFVIDKFPISRPNLTFSTLTVSNMSPEDSSIYLCSVSGNRGDGYTFGSGTRLTVV.

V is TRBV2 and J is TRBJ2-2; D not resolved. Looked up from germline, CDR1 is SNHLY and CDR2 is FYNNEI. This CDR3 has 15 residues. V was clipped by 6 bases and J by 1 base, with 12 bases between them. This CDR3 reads CASSQALQNTGELFF. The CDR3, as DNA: TGTGCCAGCAGCCAAGCGCTTCAGAACACCGGGGAGCTGTTTTTT.

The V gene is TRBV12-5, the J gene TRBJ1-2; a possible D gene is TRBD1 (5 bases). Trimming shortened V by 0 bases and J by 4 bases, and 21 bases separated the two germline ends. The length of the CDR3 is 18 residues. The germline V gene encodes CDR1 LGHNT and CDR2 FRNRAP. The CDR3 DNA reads TGTGCTAGTGGTTTGGTAGTAGGGTCCTCTTACGGGACCTATGGCTACACCTTC. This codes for CASGLVVGSSYGTYGYTF.

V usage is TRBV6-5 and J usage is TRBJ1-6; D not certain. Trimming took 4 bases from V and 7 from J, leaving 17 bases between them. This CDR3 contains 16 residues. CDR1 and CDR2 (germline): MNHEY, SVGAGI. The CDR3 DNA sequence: TGTGCCAGCAGTTCTCCGCGTCGGGTAGGAAATTCACCCCTCCACTTT. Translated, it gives CASSSPRRVGNSPLHF.

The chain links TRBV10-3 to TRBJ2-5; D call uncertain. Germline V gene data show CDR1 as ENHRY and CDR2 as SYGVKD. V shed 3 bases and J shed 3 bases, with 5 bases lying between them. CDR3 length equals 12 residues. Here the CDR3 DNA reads TGTGCCATCAGTGAACAGAAAGAGACCCAGTACTTC. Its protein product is CAISEQKETQYF.

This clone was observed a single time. The CDR3 reads CASSQLAGVGTDTQYF. The CDR3 bases are TGCGCCAGCAGCCAGCTAGCGGGGGTCGGCACAGATACGCAGTATTTT. The gene calls are TRBV4-1 and TRBJ2-3; 10 nucleotides line up with TRBD2. Germline values: CDR1 MGHRA, CDR2 YSYEKL. The CDR3 has 16 amino acids. The ends lost 3 bases at V and 1 base at J; junction bases unmatched: 4.

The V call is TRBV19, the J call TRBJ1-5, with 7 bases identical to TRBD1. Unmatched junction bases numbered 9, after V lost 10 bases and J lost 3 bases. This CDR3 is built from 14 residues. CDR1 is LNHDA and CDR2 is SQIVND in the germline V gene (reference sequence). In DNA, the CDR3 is TGTGCCACCTTTTCAGGGGGTTTCAATCAGCCCCAGCATTTT. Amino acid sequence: CATFSGGFNQPQHF.

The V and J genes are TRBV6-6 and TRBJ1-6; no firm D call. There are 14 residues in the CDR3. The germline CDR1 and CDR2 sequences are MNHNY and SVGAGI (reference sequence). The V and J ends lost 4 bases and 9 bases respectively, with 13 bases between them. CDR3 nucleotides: TGTGCCAGCAGTTCTCTTATGCCTGTTTCACCCCTCCACTTT. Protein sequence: CASSSLMPVSPLHF.

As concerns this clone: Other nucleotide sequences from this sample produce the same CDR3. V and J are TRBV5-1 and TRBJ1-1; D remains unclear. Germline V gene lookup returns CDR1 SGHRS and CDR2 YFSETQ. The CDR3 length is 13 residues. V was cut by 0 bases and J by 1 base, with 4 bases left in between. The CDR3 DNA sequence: TGCGCCAGCAGCTTGGGCGGGAACACTGAAGCTTTCTTT. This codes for CASSLGGNTEAFF. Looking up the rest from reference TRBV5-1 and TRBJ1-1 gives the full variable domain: KAGVTQTPRYLIKTRGQQVTLSCSPISGHRSVSWYQQTPGQGLQFLFEYFSETQRNKGNFPGRFSGRQFSNSRSEMNVSTLELGDSALYLCASSLGGNTEAFFGQGTRLTVV.

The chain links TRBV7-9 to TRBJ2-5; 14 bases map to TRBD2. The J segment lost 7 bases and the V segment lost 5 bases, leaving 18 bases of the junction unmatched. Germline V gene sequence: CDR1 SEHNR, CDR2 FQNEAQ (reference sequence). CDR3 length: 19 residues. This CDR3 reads CASSTNSPGTSGGGRTQYF. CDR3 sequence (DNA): TGTGCCAGCAGCACTAATAGCCCCGGGACTAGCGGGGGAGGACGGACCCAGTACTTC.

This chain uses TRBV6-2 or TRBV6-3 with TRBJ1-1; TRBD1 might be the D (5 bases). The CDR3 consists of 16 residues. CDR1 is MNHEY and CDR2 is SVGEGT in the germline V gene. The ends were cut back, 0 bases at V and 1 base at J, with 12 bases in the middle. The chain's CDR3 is CASSYSWPGRNTEAFF. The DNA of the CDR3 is TGTGCCAGCAGTTACTCTTGGCCAGGGAGGAACACTGAAGCTTTCTTT.

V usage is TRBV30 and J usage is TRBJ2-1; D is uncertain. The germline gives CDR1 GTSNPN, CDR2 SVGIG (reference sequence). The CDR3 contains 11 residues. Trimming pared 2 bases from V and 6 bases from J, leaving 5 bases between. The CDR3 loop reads CAWSLVNEQFF. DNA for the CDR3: TGTGCCTGGAGTCTAGTCAATGAGCAGTTCTTC.

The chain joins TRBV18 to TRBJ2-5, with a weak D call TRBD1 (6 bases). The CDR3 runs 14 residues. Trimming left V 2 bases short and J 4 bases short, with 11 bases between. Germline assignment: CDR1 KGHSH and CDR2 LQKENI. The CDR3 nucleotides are TGTGCCAGCTCACCAAATACAGGGTCAGAGACCCAGTACTTC. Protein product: CASSPNTGSETQYF. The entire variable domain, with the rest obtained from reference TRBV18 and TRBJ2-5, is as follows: NAGVMQNPRHLVRRRGQEARLRCSPMKGHSHVYWYRQLPEEGLKFMVYLQKENIIDESGMPKERFSAEFPKEGPSILRIQQVVRGDSAAYFCASSPNTGSETQYFGPGTRLLVL.

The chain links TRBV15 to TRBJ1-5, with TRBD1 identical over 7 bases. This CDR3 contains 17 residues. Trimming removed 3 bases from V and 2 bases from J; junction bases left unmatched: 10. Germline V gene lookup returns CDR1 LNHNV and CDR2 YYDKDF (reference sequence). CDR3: CATSRDRWVGGNQPQHF. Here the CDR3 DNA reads TGTGCCACCAGCAGGGACAGGTGGGTAGGAGGCAATCAGCCCCAGCATTTT.

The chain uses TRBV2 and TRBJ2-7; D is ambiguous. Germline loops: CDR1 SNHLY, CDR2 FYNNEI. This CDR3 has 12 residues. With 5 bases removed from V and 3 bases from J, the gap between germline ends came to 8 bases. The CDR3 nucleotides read TGTGCCAGCAGTCGTCATAACTACGAGCAGTACTTC. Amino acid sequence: CASSRHNYEQYF.

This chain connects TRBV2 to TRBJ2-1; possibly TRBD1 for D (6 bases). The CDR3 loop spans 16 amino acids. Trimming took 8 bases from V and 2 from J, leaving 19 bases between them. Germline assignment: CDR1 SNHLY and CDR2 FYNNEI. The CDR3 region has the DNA TGTGCCAGCCATTCCTTAGGGCAGGGGCCCTACAATGAGCAGTTCTTC. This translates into CASHSLGQGPYNEQFF.

DNA for the CDR3: TGTGCCAGCAGCTTAGCAGTTGTTCCTGGAAACACCATATATTTT. Protein product: CASSLAVVPGNTIYF. J is TRBJ1-3 and V is TRBV7-6; D call uncertain. CDR3 length: 15 amino acids. Germline V gene sequence: CDR1 SGHVS, CDR2 FNYEAQ. The V gene lost 0 bases and the J gene lost 2 bases, with 8 bases spanning the gap.

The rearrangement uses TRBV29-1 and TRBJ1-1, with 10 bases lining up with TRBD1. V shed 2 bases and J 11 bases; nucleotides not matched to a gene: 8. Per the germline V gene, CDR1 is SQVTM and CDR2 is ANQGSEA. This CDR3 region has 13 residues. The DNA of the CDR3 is TGCAGCGTTGAAATTGGGACAGGGGAAACCGCTTTCTTT. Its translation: CSVEIGTGETAFF.

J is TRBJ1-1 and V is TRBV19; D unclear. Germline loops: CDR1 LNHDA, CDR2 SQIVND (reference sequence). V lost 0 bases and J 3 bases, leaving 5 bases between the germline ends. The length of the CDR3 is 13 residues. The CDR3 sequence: CASSIDSYTEAFF. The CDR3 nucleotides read TGTGCCAGTAGTATAGACAGTTACACTGAAGCTTTCTTT.

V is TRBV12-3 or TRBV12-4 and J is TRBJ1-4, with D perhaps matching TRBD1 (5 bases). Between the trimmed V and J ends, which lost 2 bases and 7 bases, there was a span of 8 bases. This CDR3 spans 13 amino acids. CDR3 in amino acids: CASSLQGREKLFF. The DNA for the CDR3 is TGTGCCAGCAGTTTACAGGGTCGTGAAAAACTGTTTTTT.

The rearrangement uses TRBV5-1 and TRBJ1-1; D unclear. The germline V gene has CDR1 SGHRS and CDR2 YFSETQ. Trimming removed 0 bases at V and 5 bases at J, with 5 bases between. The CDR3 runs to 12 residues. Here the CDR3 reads CASSLVGTEAFF. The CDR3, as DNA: TGCGCCAGCAGCTTGGTGGGAACTGAAGCTTTCTTT.

The CDR3 loop is CASSYTKQLVEEQYF. The CDR3 DNA sequence: TGCGCCAGCAGCTATACGAAACAGCTTGTTGAGGAGCAGTACTTC. This chain joins TRBV4-1 and TRBJ2-7; D remains ambiguous. The CDR3 has 15 amino acids. Germline V gene lookup returns CDR1 MGHRA and CDR2 YSYEKL. Trimming cost V 5 bases and J 7 bases, with 21 bases left between them.

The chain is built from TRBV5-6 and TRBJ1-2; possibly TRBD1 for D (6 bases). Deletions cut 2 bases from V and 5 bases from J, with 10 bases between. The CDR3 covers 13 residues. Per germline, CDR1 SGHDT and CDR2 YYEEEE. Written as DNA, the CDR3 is TGTGCCAGCAGCTTACAGGGAGAATATGGCTACACCTTC. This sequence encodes CASSLQGEYGYTF.

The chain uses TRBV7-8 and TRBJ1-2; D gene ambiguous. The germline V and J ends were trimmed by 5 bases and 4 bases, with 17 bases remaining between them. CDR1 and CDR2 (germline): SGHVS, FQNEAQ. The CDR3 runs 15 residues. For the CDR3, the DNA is TGTGCCAGCAGCCCTGAAGGAACGGGAGTCTATGGCTACACCTTC. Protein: CASSPEGTGVYGYTF.

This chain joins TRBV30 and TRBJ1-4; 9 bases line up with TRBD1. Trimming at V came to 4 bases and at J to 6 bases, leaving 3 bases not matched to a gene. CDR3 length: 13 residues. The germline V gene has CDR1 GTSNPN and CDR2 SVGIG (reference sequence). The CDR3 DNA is TGTGCCTGGAAACAGGGGGCGGATGAAAAACTGTTTTTT. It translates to CAWKQGADEKLFF.

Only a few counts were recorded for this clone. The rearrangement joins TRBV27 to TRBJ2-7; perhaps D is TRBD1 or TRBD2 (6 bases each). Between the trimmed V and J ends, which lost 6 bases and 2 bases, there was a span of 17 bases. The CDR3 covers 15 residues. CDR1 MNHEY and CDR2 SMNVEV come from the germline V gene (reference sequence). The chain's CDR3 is CASSPPTGRPYEQYF. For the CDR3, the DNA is TGTGCCAGCAGCCCCCCCACAGGGAGGCCCTACGAGCAGTACTTC.